This T cell receptor (beta chain) was sequenced during a study of cytomegalovirus exposure and HLA in healthy donors. The CDR3 contains 15 residues. CDR1 is MNHEY, CDR2 SVGAGI, per germline. Trimming removed 4 bases from V and 1 base from J, with 13 bases in between. The donors (healthy individuals) were bone marrow donors. Turning to this clone: Its antigen is unidentified.

The study, taken as a whole, reports: Cytomegalovirus-associated status was assigned to some 160 TCR beta chains. The likely explanation for a cluster of highly shared sequence variants was sequencing artifact.

13 Jbeta primers and 60 Vbeta primers were used for the PCR. Produced via immunoSEQ multiplex PCR; TCRdb's table is partial and in-frame only. The table has under 200,000 clones, 70% to 80% seen once. This TCR was sampled from a man in his sixties in good health and CMV-seronegative. This rearrangement joins TRBV6-5 to TRBJ2-5, with a weak D call TRBD1 (5 bases). Sequencing was performed on PBMCs. In DNA form, the CDR3 reads TGTGCCAGCAGTTCCGGACACAGAGGCCAAGAGACCCAGTACTTC. Protein sequence: CASSSGHRGQETQYF.